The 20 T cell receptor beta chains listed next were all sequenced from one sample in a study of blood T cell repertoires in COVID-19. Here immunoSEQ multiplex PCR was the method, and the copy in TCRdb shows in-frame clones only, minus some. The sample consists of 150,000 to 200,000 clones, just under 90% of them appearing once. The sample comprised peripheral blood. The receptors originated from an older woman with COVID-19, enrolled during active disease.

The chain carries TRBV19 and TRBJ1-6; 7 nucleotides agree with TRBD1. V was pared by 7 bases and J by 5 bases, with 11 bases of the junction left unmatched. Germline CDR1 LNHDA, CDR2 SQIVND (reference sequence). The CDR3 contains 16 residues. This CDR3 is CASTTYPQGDNSPLHF. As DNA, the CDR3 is TGTGCCAGTACCACGTATCCCCAGGGGGATAATTCACCCCTCCACTTT.

CDR3 amino acids: CASSPRQGAFIGELFF. In DNA, the CDR3 is TGTGCCAGCAGCCCCCGACAGGGGGCGTTCATCGGGGAGCTGTTTTTT. The V call is TRBV7-2, the J call TRBJ2-2; TRBD1 matches at 10 bases. The V gene end was trimmed by 5 bases and the J gene end by 7 bases; junction bases not matched to a gene: 10. Germline CDR1 and CDR2: SGHTA and FQGNSA. The CDR3 contains 16 residues. The full variable domain, in which reference TRBV7-2 and TRBJ2-2 provide the parts outside the CDR3, is GAGVSQSPSNKVTEKGKDVELRCDPISGHTALYWYRQSLGQGLEFLIYFQGNSAPDKSGLPSDRFSAERTGGSVSTLTIQRTQQEDSAVYLCASSPRQGAFIGELFFGEGSRLTVL.

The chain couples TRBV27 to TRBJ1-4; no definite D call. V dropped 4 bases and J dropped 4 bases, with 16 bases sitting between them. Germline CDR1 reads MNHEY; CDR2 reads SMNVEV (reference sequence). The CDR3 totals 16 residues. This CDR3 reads CASSSLKGSDNEKLFF. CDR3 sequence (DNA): TGTGCCAGCAGTTCCTTGAAGGGTAGCGATAATGAAAAACTGTTTTTT.

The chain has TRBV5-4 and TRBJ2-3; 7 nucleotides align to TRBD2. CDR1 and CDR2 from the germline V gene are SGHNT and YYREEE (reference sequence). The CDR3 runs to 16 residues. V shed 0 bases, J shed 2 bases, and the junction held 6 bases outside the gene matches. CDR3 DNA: TGTGCCAGCAGCTTGGTTTCAGCGGGATTCACAGATACGCAGTATTTT. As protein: CASSLVSAGFTDTQYF.

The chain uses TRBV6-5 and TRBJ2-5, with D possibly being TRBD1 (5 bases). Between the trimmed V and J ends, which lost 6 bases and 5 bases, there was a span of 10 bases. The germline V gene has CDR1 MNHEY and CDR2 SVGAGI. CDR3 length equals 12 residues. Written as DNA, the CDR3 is TGTGCCAGCAGGGGGCTGGAGGAGACCCAGTACTTC. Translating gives CASRGLEETQYF.

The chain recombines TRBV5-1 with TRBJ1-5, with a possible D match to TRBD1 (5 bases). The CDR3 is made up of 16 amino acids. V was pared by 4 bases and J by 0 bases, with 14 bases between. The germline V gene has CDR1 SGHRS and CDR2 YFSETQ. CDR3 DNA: TGCGCCAGCAGCCCTCGCGGAGGGGATAGCAATCAGCCCCAGCATTTT. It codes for CASSPRGGDSNQPQHF.

The CDR3 DNA follows: TGTGCCAGTAGTTACAGGGTGAATGAGCAGTTCTTC. Its translation: CASSYRVNEQFF. V usage is TRBV19 and J usage is TRBJ2-1; D possibly corresponds to TRBD1 (6 bases). This CDR3 contains 12 residues. Germline V lookup: CDR1 LNHDA, CDR2 SQIVND (reference sequence). V was cut by 5 bases and J by 7 bases, with 9 bases left in between.

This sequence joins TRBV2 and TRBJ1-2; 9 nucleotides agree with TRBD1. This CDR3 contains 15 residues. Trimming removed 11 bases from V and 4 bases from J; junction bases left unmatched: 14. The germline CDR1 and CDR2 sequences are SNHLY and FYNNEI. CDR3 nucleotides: TGTGCCGGTGGACAGGGGAATTTTTCTCCCTATGGCTACACCTTC. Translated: CAGGQGNFSPYGYTF.

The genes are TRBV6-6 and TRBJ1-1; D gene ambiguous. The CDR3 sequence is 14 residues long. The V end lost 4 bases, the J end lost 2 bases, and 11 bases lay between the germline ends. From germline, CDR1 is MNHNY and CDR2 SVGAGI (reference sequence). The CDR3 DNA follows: TGTGCCAGCAGTTCCAATCGCGGTAACACTGAAGCTTTCTTT. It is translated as CASSSNRGNTEAFF.

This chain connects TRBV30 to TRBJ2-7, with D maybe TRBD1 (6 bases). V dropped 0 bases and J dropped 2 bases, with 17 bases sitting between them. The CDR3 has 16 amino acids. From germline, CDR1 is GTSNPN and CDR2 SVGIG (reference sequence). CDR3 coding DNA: TGTGCCTGGAGTGTACGAGGGACATCGAAAACCTACGAGCAGTACTTC. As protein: CAWSVRGTSKTYEQYF.

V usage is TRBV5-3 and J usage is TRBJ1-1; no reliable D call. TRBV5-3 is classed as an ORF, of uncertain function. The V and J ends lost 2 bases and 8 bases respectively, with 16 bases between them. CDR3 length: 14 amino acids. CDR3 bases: TGTGCCAGAAGCTTTCTGAGAGGCTGGCCAGAAGCTTTCTTT. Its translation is CARSFLRGWPEAFF.

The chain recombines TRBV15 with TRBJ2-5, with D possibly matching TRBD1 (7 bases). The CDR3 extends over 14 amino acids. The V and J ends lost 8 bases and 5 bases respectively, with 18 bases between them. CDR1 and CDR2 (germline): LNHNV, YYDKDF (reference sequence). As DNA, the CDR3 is TGTGCCACCCTTAAGGGGGCGGGGAGGGAGACCCAGTACTTC. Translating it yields CATLKGAGRETQYF.

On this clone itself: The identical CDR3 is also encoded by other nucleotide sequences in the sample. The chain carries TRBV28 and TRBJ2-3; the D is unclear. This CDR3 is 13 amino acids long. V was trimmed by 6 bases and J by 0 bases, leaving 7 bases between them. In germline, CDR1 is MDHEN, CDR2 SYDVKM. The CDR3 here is CASSLTSTDTQYF. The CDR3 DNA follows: TGTGCCAGCAGCCTCACTAGCACAGATACGCAGTATTTT.

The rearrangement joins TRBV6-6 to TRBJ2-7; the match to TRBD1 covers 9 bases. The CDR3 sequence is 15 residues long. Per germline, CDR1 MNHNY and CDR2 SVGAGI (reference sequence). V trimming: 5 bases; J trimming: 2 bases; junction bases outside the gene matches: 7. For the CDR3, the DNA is TGTGCCAGCAGTACCTCTACAGGGGGCACCTACGAGCAGTACTTC. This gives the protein CASSTSTGGTYEQYF.

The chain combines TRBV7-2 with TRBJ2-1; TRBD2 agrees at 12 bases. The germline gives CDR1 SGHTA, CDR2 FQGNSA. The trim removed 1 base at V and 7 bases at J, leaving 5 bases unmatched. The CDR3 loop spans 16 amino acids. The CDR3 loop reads CASSLGLAGGRNEQFF. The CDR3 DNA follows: TGTGCCAGCAGCTTAGGGCTAGCGGGGGGGCGAAATGAGCAGTTCTTC.

This CDR3 is CASGRDNRNEQFF. CDR3 bases: TGTGCTAGTGGTCGGGACAATCGCAATGAGCAGTTCTTC. The V and J genes are TRBV12-5 and TRBJ2-1; possibly TRBD1 for D (6 bases). This CDR3 has 13 residues. The germline CDR1 and CDR2 sequences are LGHNT and FRNRAP. V lost 5 bases to trimming and J lost 6 bases, with 11 bases between them. The variable domain in full, with the rest retrieved from reference TRBV12-5 and TRBJ2-1, is DARVTQTPRHKVTEMGQEVTMRCQPILGHNTVFWYRQTMMQGLELLAYFRNRAPLDDSGMPKDRFSAEMPDATLATLKIQPSEPRDSAVYFCASGRDNRNEQFFGPGTRLTVL.

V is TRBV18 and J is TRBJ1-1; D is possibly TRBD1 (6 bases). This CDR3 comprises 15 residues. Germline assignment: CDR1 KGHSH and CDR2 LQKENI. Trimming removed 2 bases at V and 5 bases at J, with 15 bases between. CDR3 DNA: TGTGCCAGCTCACCATCCCCCCAGGGGAGTACTGAAGCTTTCTTT. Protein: CASSPSPQGSTEAFF.

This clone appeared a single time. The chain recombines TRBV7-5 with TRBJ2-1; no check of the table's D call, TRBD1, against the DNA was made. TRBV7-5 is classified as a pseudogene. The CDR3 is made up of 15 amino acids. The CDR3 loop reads CVRSRQDPGDNEQFF. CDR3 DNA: TGTGTCAGAAGTCGACAGGACCCCGGGGACAATGAGCAGTTCTTC.

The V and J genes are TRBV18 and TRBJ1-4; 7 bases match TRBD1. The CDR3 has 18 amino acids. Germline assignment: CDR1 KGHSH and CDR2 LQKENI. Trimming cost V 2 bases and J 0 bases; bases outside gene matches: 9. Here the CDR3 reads CASSPSGQPFATNEKLFF. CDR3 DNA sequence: TGTGCCAGCTCACCATCGGGACAGCCTTTCGCAACTAATGAAAAACTGTTTTTT.

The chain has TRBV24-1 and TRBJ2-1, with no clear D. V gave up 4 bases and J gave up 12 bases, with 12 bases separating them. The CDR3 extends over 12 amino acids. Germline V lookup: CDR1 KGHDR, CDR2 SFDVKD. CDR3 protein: CATSDSLSRQFF. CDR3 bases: TGTGCCACCAGTGACTCCTTAAGCCGGCAGTTCTTC.